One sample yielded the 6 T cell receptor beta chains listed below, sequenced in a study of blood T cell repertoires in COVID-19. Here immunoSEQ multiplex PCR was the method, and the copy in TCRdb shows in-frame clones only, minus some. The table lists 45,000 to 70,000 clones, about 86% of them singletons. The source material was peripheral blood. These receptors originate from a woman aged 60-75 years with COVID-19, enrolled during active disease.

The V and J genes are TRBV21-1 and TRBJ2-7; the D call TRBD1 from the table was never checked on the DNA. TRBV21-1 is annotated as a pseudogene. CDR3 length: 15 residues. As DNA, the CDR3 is TGTGCCAGCAGCGATACGCAGGGGATTCTATACGAGCAGTACTTC. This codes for CASSDTQGILYEQYF.

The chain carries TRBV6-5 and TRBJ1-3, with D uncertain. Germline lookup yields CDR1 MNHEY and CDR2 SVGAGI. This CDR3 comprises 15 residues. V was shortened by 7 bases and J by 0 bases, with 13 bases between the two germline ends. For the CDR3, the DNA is TGTGCCAGCACCAACCCGCGGGGCTCTGGAAACACCATATATTTT. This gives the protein CASTNPRGSGNTIYF.

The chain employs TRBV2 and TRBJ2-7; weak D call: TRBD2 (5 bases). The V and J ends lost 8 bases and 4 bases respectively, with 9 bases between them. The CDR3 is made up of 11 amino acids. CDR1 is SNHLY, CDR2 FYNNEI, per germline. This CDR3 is CASVREYEQYF. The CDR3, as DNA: TGTGCCAGCGTGAGGGAATACGAGCAGTACTTC.

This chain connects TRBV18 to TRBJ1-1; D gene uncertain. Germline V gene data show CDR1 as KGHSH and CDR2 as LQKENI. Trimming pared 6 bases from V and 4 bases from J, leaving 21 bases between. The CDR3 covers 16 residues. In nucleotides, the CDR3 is TGTGCCAGCTCGTCTCAAATCGGAAGAGGAGGCACTGAAGCTTTCTTT. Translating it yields CASSSQIGRGGTEAFF.

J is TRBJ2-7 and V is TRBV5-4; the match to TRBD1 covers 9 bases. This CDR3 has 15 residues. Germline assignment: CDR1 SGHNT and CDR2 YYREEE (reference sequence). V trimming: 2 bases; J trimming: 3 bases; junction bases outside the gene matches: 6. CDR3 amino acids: CASSLPTGGVYEQYF. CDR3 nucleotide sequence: TGTGCCAGCAGCTTACCGACAGGGGGGGTCTACGAGCAGTACTTC.

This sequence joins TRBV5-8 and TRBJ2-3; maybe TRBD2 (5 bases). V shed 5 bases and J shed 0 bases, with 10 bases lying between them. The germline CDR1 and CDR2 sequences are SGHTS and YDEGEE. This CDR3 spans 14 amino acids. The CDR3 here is CASSSRTSTDTQYF. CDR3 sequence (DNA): TGTGCCAGCAGTTCCAGGACTAGCACAGATACGCAGTATTTT. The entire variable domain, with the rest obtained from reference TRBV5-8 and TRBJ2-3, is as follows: EAGVTQSPTHLIKTRGQQATLRCSPISGHTSVYWYQQALGLGLQFLLWYDEGEERNRGNFPPRFSGRQFPNYSSELNVNALELEDSALYLCASSSRTSTDTQYFGPGTRLTVL.